This TCR beta chain comes out of a study of beta chain features in type 1 diabetes. Remarks on this clone: Its specificity is unknown.

Reverse transcribing all isolated RNA meant expressed TCRB transcripts were sequenced. Sequencing used immunoSEQ multiplex PCR; TCRdb keeps in-frame clones, though not all of them. The table records under 550,000 clones, approximately 10% of them present only once. The CDR3 runs to 14 residues. J was trimmed by 5 bases and V by 2 bases; bases with no gene match: 4. Germline values: CDR1 MGHRA, CDR2 YSYEKL. Findings and caveats of the study: PCR might favor shorter templates, equally in patients and controls.

The receptor comes from a woman aged 18-29 years in good health. The specimen was naive CD4+ T cells from blood. This chain links TRBV4-1 with TRBJ1-1, with 8 bases fitting TRBD1. The CDR3: CASSQTDRGTEAFF. The CDR3 bases are TGCGCCAGCAGCCAAACCGACAGGGGAACTGAAGCTTTCTTT.